This is a list of T cell receptor beta chains from one sample in a study of blood T cell repertoires in COVID-19. Libraries were prepared by immunoSEQ multiplex PCR; TCRdb keeps only in-frame clonotypes and omits some of them. Of 100,000 or so clones detected, more than 75% appear once; the ten largest clones hold 11%. Sequenced sample: peripheral blood. The receptors come from a woman in her twenties or thirties with acute or convalescent COVID-19. Both conserved end residues are part of each CDR3. Fields, in order: CDR3 DNA, CDR3 protein, D gene, V gene, J gene, clone size, CDR3 length. A D gene is named only where the DNA matches it firmly. Size is omitted from some rows. Given values are once, few, many or a class for expanded clones.

TGTGCCAGCAGTACCACGACAGGGACCGAGCAGTACTTC	CASSTTTGTEQYF	TRBD1	TRBV27	TRBJ2-7	NA	13
TGTGCCAGCAGTGAGGACAGGGCCCCGCTACGCTTC	CASSEDRAPLRF	TRBD1	TRBV2	TRBJ2-4	NA	12
TGTGCCAGCAGCTTGGACAGGACGAATGAAAAACTGTTTTTT	CASSLDRTNEKLFF	TRBD1	TRBV7-9	TRBJ1-4	NA	14
TGTGCCAGCGGATTGACAGGGGGTGGCCTTTGGCCCCAGCATTTT	CASGLTGGGLWPQHF	TRBD1	TRBV6-5	TRBJ1-5	NA	15
TGTGCCAGCAGGCCCCCACTTCGCTACAATGAGCAGTTCTTC	CASRPPLRYNEQFF	NA	TRBV27	TRBJ2-1	NA	14
TGCAGCGCCTTGTGGGGGGGACTGAATGAAAAACTGTTTTTT	CSALWGGLNEKLFF	NA	TRBV29-1	TRBJ1-4	NA	14
TGCGCCAGCAGCCTAGCGGGGGGCGGTGCCAAAAACATTCAGTACTTC	CASSLAGGGAKNIQYF	TRBD2	TRBV5-1	TRBJ2-4	NA	16
TGTGCCAGCAGCTGGGACAGGGCCCCTGAAGCTTTCTTT	CASSWDRAPEAFF	TRBD1	TRBV5-5	TRBJ1-1	NA	13
TGTGCCAGCAGCTTGGCAGGGCGAGCCTACGAGCAGTACTTC	CASSLAGRAYEQYF	NA	TRBV7-9	TRBJ2-7	NA	14
TGTGCCAGCAGCATCCTGAGAGATTACATTCAGTACTTC	CASSILRDYIQYF	NA	TRBV28	TRBJ2-4	once	13
TGTGCCAGCAGCTTGAAAGCGGGGCAGGACTTTGGCTACACCTTC	CASSLKAGQDFGYTF	NA	TRBV5-5	TRBJ1-2	NA	15
TGTGCCAGCAGCGTAGCGGGGGTCTCCTACAATGAGCAGTTCTTC	CASSVAGVSYNEQFF	NA	TRBV9	TRBJ2-1	NA	15
TGCGCCAGCAGCTTTGGACAGGGGGCGGCCTACGAGCAGTACTTC	CASSFGQGAAYEQYF	TRBD1	TRBV5-1	TRBJ2-7	few	15
TGTGCCAGCAGTTACGGCAGGGGGCTCACTGAAGCTTTCTTT	CASSYGRGLTEAFF	TRBD1	TRBV6-6	TRBJ1-1	NA	14
TGTGCCAGCAGTTTGCGGGGCTCCACAGATACGCAGTATTTT	CASSLRGSTDTQYF	NA	TRBV28	TRBJ2-3	NA	14
TGTGCCAGCAGCTTAGATGTAGCGGGGGACAGCTCCTACGAGCAGTACTTC	CASSLDVAGDSSYEQYF	TRBD2	TRBV7-2	TRBJ2-7	NA	17
TGTGCCAGCTCACCTTCCTTGAGTGGGTCGGGCTATGGCTACACCTTC	CASSPSLSGSGYGYTF	NA	TRBV18	TRBJ1-2	NA	16
TGTGCCAGCATGAAAAACGAGGATTTTAATTCACCCCTCCACTTT	CASMKNEDFNSPLHF	NA	TRBV27	TRBJ1-6	NA	15
TGTGCCAGCAGCTCGGGACTAGCGGGGGGCCCCACCTACAATGAGCAGTTCTTC	CASSSGLAGGPTYNEQFF	TRBD2	TRBV7-6	TRBJ2-1	NA	18
TGTGCCAGCAGTTTGATGGGCCCCAGGGGCGTTACTGAAGCTTTCTTT	CASSLMGPRGVTEAFF	NA	TRBV28	TRBJ1-1	NA	16
TGTGCCAGCAGAACCCGGGACTTACCGAATCAGCCCCAGCATTTT	CASRTRDLPNQPQHF	NA	TRBV28	TRBJ1-5	NA	15
TGTGCCAGCAGGCCCCGGGACAGGGATGCAGATACGCAGTATTTT	CASRPRDRDADTQYF	TRBD1	TRBV7-9	TRBJ2-3	NA	15
TGTGCCAGCAGCTTTAGCGGGGGGGTCTCAGATACGCAGTATTTT	CASSFSGGVSDTQYF	TRBD2	TRBV7-9	TRBJ2-3	NA	15
TGTGCCAGCAGCGTAGGGGGCAAAGCAGGGGTAACTAATTCACCCCTCCACTTT	CASSVGGKAGVTNSPLHF	NA	TRBV9	TRBJ1-6	once	18
TGTGGTACAGACAGTAACTATGGCTACACCTTC	CGTDSNYGYTF	NA	TRBV28	TRBJ1-2	NA	11
TGTGCCAGCAGCCACCCGAGGGCGGGGGGCTTTCGCACCTACAATGAGCAGTTCTTC	CASSHPRAGGFRTYNEQFF	TRBD2	TRBV11-3	TRBJ2-1	NA	19
TGTGCCAGCAGTGCACTGCAGGTAGGAATAAGCAGGGGGGCTTGCCAAGAGACCCAGTACTTC	CASSALQVGISRGACQETQYF	NA	TRBV28	TRBJ2-5	NA	21
TGTGCCAGCAGCTCAAAGGGGCTCAATGAGCAGTTCTTC	CASSSKGLNEQFF	NA	TRBV5-4	TRBJ2-1	NA	13
TGTGCCAGCAGCGCCCGGACAGGGCAGGGCTACACCTTC	CASSARTGQGYTF	TRBD1	TRBV28	TRBJ1-2	few	13
TGTGCCAGTAGTATAGATATATCGACAGTTCAGCCCCAGCATTTT	CASSIDISTVQPQHF	NA	TRBV19	TRBJ1-5	NA	15
TGCGCCAGCAGCTTGGCCGCAGGGAACGGCTACACCTTC	CASSLAAGNGYTF	NA	TRBV5-1	TRBJ1-2	NA	13
TGCGCCAGCAGCTTAGCGGGCAGCTATGGCTACACCTTC	CASSLAGSYGYTF	NA	TRBV5-1	TRBJ1-2	NA	13
TGTGCCAGCAGCCCCTTATCCCGGGAGCTGTTTTTT	CASSPLSRELFF	NA	TRBV7-9	TRBJ2-2	NA	12
TGTGCCAGCAGCCCCTATGGGACAGGAAGCTATGGCTACACCTTC	CASSPYGTGSYGYTF	TRBD1	TRBV7-3	TRBJ1-2	NA	15
TGTGCCAGCAGTTACTCAAGGAGTACTAACTATGGCTACACCTTC	CASSYSRSTNYGYTF	NA	TRBV6-5	TRBJ1-2	NA	15